This TCR beta chain was identified during a study of Graves' ophthalmopathy and Graves' hyperthyroidism. General study findings and limits: A model built from 13 signatures distinguished ophthalmopathy from stable hyperthyroidism with roughly 85% sensitivity and 81.08% specificity.

This clonotype was observed at least ten times. Its cognate antigen is unknown. The CDR3 is made up of 15 amino acids. CDR1 DFQATT and CDR2 SNEGSKA come from the germline V gene (reference sequence). Trimming took off 1 base at V and 2 bases at J, with 15 bases between the two ends. RNA transcripts were the source from which TCR beta CDR3 regions were amplified. HTBI primers were used in a first-round RT-PCR, which preceded a second-round multiplex PCR. TCRdb re-derived calls from the multiplex PCR reads in MiXCR, one entry per CDR3 protein. The sample lists 450,000 or so distinct CDR3 sequences, approximately 15% seen once, with roughly 10% in the top ten. All donors with ophthalmopathy were recorded as having moderate-to-severe activity, CAS ≥3, NOSPECS ≥4 and a duration under 3 months.

Input material: blood. The rearrangement uses TRBV20-1 and TRBJ2-7; perhaps TRBD1 as D (5 bases). This clonotype was sampled from a woman in her 30s with Graves' ophthalmopathy. CDR3: CSARAPQGLAYEQYF. In DNA form, the CDR3 reads TGCAGTGCTAGAGCCCCCCAGGGCCTTGCCTACGAGCAGTACTTC.